The source of this TCR beta chain is a study of Graves' ophthalmopathy and Graves' hyperthyroidism. Study conclusions and caveats: Blood also harbored most expanded thyroid clonotypes above 0.001 frequency. Forecasting of ophthalmopathy progression by the model achieved more than 70% sensitivity and roughly 75% specificity.

From RNA, the CDR3 regions of TCR beta chains were amplified and sequenced. Second-round multiplex PCR came after first-round RT-PCR with HTBI primers. TCRdb processed the multiplex PCR reads anew with MiXCR; each CDR3 protein has one entry. The sample yields some 520,000 distinct CDR3 sequences, approximately 14% seen once. CDR3 length: 16 amino acids. Germline CDR1 MNHNS, CDR2 SASEGT. V lost 1 base, J lost 2 bases, and 12 bases lay in between. This clonotype was counted many times. Its antigen is unidentified. None of the included patients had other autoimmune diseases, uncontrolled infections, pregnancy or lactation, as these led to exclusion. It was from roughly 10 ml of fresh peripheral blood that the PBMCs came.

The sequencing input was blood. The chain is built from TRBV6-1 and TRBJ1-5, with D perhaps matching TRBD1 (5 bases). This TCR derives from a woman aged 25 to 39 with Graves' ophthalmopathy. The CDR3 loop reads CASSEDGGAGNQPQHF. The CDR3 DNA sequence: TGTGCCAGCAGTGAAGACGGCGGGGCCGGCAATCAGCCCCAGCATTTT.